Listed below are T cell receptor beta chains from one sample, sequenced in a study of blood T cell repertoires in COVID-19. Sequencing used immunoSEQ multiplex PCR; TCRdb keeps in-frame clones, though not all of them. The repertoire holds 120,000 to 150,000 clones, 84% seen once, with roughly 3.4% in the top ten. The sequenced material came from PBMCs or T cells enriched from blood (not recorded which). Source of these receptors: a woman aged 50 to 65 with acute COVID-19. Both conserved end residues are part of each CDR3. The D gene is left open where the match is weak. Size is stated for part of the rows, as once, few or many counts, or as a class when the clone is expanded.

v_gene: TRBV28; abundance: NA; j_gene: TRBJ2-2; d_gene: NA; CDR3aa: CASTSGAGTINTGELFF; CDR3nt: TGTGCCAGCACCAGTGGGGCCGGGACAATTAACACCGGGGAGCTGTTTTTT
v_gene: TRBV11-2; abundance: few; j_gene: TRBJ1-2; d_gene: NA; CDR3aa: CASSLGPRTASYGYTF; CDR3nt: TGTGCCAGCAGCTTAGGCCCCAGGACAGCGTCCTATGGCTACACCTTC
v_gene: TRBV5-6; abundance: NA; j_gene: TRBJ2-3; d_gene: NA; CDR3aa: CASSLSRRIRDTQYF; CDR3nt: TGTGCCAGCAGCTTATCTCGTCGAATCCGGGATACGCAGTATTTT
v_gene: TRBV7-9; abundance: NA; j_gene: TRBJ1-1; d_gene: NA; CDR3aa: CASSLRGGTEAFF; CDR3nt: TGTGCCAGCAGCTTACGGGGGGGAACTGAAGCTTTCTTT
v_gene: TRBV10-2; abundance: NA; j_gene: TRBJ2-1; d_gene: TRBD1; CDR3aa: CASRTGTEYNEQFF; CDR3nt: TGCGCCAGCAGAACCGGGACAGAATACAATGAGCAGTTCTTC
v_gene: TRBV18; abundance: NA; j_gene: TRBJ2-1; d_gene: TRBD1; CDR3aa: CASSSGQGEQFF; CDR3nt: TGTGCCAGCTCTTCTGGACAGGGCGAGCAGTTCTTC
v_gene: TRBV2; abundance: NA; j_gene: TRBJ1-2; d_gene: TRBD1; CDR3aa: CASRGDGTGGYGYTF; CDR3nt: TGTGCCAGCAGAGGGGATGGGACAGGGGGATATGGCTACACCTTC
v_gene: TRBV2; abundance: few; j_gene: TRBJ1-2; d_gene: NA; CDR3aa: CASGASVYGYTF; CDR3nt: TGTGCCAGCGGAGCCAGTGTCTATGGCTACACCTTC
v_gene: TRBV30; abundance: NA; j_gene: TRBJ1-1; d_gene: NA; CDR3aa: CAWSGDRGQEAFF; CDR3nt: TGTGCCTGGAGTGGGGATCGAGGACAGGAAGCTTTCTTT
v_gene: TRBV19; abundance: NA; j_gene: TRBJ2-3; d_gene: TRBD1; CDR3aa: CASRRQGYGTDTQYF; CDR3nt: TGTGCCAGTAGGAGACAGGGCTATGGCACAGATACGCAGTATTTT
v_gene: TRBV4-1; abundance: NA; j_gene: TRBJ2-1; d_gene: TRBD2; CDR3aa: CASSQVSGTSYNEQFF; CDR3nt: TGCGCCAGCAGCCAAGTCTCTGGGACTAGTTACAATGAGCAGTTCTTC
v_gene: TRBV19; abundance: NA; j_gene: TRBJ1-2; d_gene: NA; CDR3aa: CASSSPGTSLVGYTF; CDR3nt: TGTGCCAGTAGTTCCCCGGGGACTTCGCTCGTGGGCTACACCTTC
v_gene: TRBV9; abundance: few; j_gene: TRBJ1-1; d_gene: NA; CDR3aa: CASSPDGMNTEAFF; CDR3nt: TGTGCCAGCAGCCCGGACGGGATGAACACTGAAGCTTTCTTT
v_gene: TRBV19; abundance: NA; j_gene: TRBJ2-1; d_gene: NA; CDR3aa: CASSPHRGEQFF; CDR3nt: TGTGCCAGTAGTCCCCACCGAGGGGAGCAGTTCTTC
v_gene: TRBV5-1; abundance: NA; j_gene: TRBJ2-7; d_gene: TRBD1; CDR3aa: CASSNREGGRSFLEQYF; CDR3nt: TGCGCCAGCAGTAACCGCGAAGGGGGCCGCTCGTTCCTCGAGCAGTACTTC
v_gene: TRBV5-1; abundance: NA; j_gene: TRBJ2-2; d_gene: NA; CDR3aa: CASSDRQVTGELFF; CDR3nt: TGCGCCAGCAGTGACAGACAAGTCACCGGGGAGCTGTTTTTT
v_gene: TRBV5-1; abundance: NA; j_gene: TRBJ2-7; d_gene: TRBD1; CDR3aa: CASSYGETGLAYEQYF; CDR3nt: TGCGCCAGCAGCTATGGCGAGACAGGGTTGGCCTACGAGCAGTACTTC
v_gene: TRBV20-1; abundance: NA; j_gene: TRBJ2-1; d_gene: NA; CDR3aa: CSASLPSWNEQFF; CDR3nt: TGCAGTGCTAGTCTCCCTAGCTGGAATGAGCAGTTCTTC
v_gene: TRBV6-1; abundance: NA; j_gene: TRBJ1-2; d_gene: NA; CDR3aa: CASSEETASYGYTF; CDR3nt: TGTGCCAGCAGTGAGGAAACAGCCTCCTATGGCTACACCTTC
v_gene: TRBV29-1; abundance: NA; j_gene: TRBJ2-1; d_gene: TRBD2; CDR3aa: CSAVGTSGAKYNEQFF; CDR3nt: TGCAGCGCTGTAGGGACTAGCGGGGCCAAATACAATGAGCAGTTCTTC
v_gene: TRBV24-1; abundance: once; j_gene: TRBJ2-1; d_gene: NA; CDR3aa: CATDREGIASYNEQFF; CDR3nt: TGTGCCACCGACCGGGAAGGGATTGCCTCCTACAATGAGCAGTTCTTC
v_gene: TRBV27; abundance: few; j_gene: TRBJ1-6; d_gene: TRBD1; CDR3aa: CASSVSQGIGSPLHF; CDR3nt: TGTGCCAGCAGTGTATCACAGGGGATCGGCTCACCCCTCCACTTT
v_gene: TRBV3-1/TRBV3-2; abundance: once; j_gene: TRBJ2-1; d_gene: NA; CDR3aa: CASSQGLASHNEQFF; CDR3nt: TGTGCCAGCAGCCAAGGCCTAGCATCCCACAATGAGCAGTTCTTC
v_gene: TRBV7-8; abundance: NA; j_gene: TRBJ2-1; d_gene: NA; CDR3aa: CASSLVRALRWDEQFF; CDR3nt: TGTGCCAGCAGCTTAGTGCGGGCTTTACGGTGGGATGAGCAGTTCTTC
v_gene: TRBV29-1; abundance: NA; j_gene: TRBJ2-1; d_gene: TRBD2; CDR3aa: CSVARLAEYNEQFF; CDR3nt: TGCAGCGTTGCCCGACTAGCGGAATACAATGAGCAGTTCTTC
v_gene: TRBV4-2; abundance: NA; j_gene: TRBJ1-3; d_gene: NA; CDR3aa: CASSQEDSLGNTIYF; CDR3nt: TGTGCCAGCAGCCAAGAAGACAGTTTAGGAAACACCATATATTTT
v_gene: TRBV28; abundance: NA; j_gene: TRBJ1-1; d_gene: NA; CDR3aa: CASSLVRGRTEAFF; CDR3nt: TGTGCCAGCAGTTTAGTGCGTGGGCGCACTGAAGCTTTCTTT
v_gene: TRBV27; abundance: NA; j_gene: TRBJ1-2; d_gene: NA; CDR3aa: CASSFLGRRDYGYTF; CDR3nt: TGTGCCAGCAGTTTCTTGGGCAGGAGGGACTATGGCTACACCTTC
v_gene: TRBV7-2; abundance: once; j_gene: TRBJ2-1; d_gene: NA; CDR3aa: CAITGVPPLGNEQFF; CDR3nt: TGTGCCATTACGGGGGTACCCCCTTTGGGCAATGAGCAGTTCTTC